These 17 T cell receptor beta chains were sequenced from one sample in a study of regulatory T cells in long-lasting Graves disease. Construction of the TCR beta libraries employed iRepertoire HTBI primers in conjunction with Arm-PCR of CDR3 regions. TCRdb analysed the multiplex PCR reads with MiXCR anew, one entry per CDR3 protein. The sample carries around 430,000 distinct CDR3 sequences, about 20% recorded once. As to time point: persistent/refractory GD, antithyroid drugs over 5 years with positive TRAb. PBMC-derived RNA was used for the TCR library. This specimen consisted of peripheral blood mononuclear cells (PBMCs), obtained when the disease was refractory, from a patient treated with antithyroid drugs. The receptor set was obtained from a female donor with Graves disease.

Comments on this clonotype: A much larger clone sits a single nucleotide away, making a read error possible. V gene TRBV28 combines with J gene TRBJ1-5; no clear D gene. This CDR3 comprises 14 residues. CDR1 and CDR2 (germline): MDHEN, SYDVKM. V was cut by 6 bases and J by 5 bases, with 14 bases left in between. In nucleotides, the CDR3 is TGTGCCAGCAGCCAACTCAGGAGCTATCAGCCCCAGCATTTT. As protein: CASSQLRSYQPQHF.

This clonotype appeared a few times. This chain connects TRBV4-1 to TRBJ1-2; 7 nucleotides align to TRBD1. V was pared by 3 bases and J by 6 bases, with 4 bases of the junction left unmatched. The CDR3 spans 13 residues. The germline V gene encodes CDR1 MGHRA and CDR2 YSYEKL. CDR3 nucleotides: TGCGCCAGCAGCCAGACAGGGTATCATGGCTACACCTTC. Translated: CASSQTGYHGYTF.

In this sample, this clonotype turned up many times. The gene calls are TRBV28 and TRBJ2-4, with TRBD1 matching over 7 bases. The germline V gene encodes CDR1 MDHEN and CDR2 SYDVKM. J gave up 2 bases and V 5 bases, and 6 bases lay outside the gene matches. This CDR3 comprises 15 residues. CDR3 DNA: TGTGCCAGCAGTCCCCGGACAGGAACCAAAAACATTCAGTACTTC. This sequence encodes CASSPRTGTKNIQYF.

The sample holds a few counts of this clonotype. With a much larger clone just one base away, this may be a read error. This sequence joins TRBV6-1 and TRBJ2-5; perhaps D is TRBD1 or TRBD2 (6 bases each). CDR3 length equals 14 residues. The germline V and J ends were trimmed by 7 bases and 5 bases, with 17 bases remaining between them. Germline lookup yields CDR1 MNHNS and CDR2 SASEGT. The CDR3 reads CASTSLGGRETQYF. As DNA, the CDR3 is TGTGCCAGCACTTCCCTGGGGGGCAGGGAGACCCAGTACTTC.

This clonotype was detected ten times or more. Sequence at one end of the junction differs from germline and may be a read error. The CDR3 spells CASSERGETQYF. The CDR3 bases are TGTGCTAGCAGCGAGAGAGGGGAGACCCAGTACTTC. V gene TRBV7-7 combines with J gene TRBJ2-5; tentatively, D is TRBD2 (5 bases). The CDR3 has 12 residues. Germline V CDR1 and CDR2: SSHAT, FNYEAQ (reference sequence).

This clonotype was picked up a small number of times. The CDR3 DNA is TGTGCCAGCAGCCCTCTATTAGGGGAGCTGTTTTTT. It yields the protein CASSPLLGELFF. The V gene is TRBV28, the J gene TRBJ2-2, with unresolved D. V was cut by 6 bases and J by 8 bases, with 10 bases left in between. The CDR3 covers 12 residues. CDR1 is MDHEN and CDR2 is SYDVKM in the germline V gene.

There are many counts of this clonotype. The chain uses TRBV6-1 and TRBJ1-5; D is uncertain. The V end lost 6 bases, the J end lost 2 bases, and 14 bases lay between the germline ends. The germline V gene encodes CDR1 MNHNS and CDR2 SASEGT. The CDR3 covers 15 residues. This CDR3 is CASRFFGDGNQPQHF. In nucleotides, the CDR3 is TGTGCCAGCAGATTCTTTGGGGATGGCAATCAGCCCCAGCATTTT.

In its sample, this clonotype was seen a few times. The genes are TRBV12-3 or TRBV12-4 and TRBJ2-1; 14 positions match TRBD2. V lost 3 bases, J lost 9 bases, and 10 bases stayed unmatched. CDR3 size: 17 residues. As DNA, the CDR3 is TGTGCCAGCAGTTTTGGGACTAGCGGGAGCCGGGGGAGTGAGCAGTTCTTC. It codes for CASSFGTSGSRGSEQFF.

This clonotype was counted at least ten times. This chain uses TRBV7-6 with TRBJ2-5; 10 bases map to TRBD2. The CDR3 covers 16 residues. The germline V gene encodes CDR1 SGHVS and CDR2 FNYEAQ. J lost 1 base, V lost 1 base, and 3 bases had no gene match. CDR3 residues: CASSLVSSGGQETQYF. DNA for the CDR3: TGTGCCAGCAGCTTAGTATCTAGCGGGGGCCAAGAGACCCAGTACTTC.

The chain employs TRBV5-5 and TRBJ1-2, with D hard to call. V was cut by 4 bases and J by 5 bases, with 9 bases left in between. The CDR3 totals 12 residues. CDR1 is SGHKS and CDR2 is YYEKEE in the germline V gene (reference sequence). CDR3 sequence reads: CASSMDLYGYTF. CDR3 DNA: TGTGCCAGCAGCATGGACCTATATGGCTACACCTTC.

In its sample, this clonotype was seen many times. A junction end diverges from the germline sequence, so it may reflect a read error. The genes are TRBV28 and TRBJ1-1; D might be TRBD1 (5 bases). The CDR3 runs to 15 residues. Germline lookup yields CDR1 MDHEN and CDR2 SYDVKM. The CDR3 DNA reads TGTGCCAGCAGTGCCATGACAGCGGAGAACACTGAAGTTTTCTTT. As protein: CASSAMTAENTEVFF. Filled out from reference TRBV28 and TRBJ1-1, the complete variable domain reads DVKVTQSSRYLVKRTGEKVFLECVQDMDHENMFWYRQDPGLGLRLIYFSYDVKMKEKGDIPEGYSVSREKKERFSLILESASTNQTSMYLCASSAMTAENTEVFFGQGTRLTVV.

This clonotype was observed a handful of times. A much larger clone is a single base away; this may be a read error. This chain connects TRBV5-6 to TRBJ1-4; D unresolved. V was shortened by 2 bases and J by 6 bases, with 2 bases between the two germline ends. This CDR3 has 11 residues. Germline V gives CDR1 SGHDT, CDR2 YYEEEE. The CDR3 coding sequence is TGTGCCAGCAGCTTTGATGAAAAACTGTTTTTT. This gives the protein CASSFDEKLFF.

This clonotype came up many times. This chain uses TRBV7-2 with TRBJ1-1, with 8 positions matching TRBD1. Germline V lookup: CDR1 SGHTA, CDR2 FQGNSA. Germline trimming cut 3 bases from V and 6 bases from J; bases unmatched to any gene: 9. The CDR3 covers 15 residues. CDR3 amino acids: CASSFPLGQGAEAFF. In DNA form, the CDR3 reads TGTGCCAGCAGCTTCCCCCTTGGACAGGGCGCTGAAGCTTTCTTT.

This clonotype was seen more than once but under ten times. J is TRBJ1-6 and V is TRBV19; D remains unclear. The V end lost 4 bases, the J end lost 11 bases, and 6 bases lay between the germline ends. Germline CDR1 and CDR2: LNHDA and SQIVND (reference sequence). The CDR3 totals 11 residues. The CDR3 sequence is CASSKIPPLHF. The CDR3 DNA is TGTGCCAGTAGTAAGATCCCACCCCTCCACTTT.

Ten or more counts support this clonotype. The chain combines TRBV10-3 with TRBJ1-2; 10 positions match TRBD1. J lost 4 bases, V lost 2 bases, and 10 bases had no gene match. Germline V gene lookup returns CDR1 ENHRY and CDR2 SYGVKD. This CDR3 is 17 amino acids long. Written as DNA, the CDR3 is TGTGCCATCAGTGAGACGACAGGGGGCAGGAGGAGCTATGGCTACACCTTC. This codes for CAISETTGGRRSYGYTF.

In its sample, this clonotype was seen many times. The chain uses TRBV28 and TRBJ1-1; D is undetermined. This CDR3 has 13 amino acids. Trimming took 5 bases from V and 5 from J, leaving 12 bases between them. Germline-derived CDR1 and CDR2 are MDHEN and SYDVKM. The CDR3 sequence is CASSGPWETEAFF. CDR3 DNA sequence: TGTGCCAGCAGTGGACCCTGGGAAACTGAAGCTTTCTTT.

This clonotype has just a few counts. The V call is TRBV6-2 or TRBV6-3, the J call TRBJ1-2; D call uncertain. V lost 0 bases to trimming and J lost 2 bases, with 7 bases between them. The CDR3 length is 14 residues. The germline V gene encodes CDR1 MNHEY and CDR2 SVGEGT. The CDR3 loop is CASSYSRENYGYTF. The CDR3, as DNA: TGTGCCAGCAGTTACTCTCGGGAGAACTATGGCTACACCTTC.